Presented here are 15 T cell receptor beta chains from one specimen sequenced in a study of blood T cell repertoires in COVID-19. TCRdb's table, derived via immunoSEQ multiplex PCR, lists solely in-frame clones and lacks some. Of about half a million clones listed, 89% are singletons. Sequences were obtained from peripheral blood. These receptors all come from a man aged 18 to 29 with COVID-19, enrolled during active disease.

The DNA for the CDR3 is TGTGCCAGCTCACCCCGGGACAGCCGCTCTTGGGGAGGCTACACCTTC. Its translation: CASSPRDSRSWGGYTF. The chain is built from TRBV18 and TRBJ1-2, with 7 positions matching TRBD1. V gave up 3 bases and J gave up 8 bases; unmatched junction bases: 15. Looked up from germline, CDR1 is KGHSH and CDR2 is LQKENI. CDR3 length: 16 residues. The variable domain in full, with the rest retrieved from reference TRBV18 and TRBJ1-2, is NAGVMQNPRHLVRRRGQEARLRCSPMKGHSHVYWYRQLPEEGLKFMVYLQKENIIDESGMPKERFSAEFPKEGPSILRIQQVVRGDSAAYFCASSPRDSRSWGGYTFGSGTRLTVV.

This clone was recorded once. The rearrangement joins TRBV9 to TRBJ2-3, with 10 bases lining up with TRBD2. Germline trimming cut 3 bases from V and 3 bases from J; bases unmatched to any gene: 4. Germline assignment: CDR1 SGDLS and CDR2 YYNGEE. The CDR3 is 15 residues long. The CDR3 nucleotides read TGTGCCAGCAGCGCCGGACTAGCGGCAACAGATACGCAGTATTTT. Translating gives CASSAGLAATDTQYF.

The chain is built from TRBV7-9 and TRBJ1-1; 9 nucleotides match TRBD1. CDR1 is SEHNR, CDR2 FQNEAQ, per germline (reference sequence). CDR3 length: 16 amino acids. J lost 0 bases, V lost 2 bases, and 4 bases had no gene match. CDR3 region: CASSLPGQGMNTEAFF. The DNA for the CDR3 is TGTGCCAGCAGCTTACCGGGACAGGGAATGAACACTGAAGCTTTCTTT.

The rearrangement links TRBV18 to TRBJ2-7, with 8 bases matching TRBD2. Germline CDR1 and CDR2: KGHSH and LQKENI. Trimming cost V 3 bases and J 3 bases; bases outside gene matches: 4. CDR3 length equals 14 residues. CDR3 in amino acids: CASSPSLADYEQYF. The CDR3 DNA is TGTGCCAGCTCACCTTCACTAGCGGACTACGAGCAGTACTTC.

The chain employs TRBV19 and TRBJ2-3; D might be TRBD2 (5 bases). This CDR3 comprises 15 residues. The V end lost 2 bases, the J end lost 4 bases, and 13 bases lay between the germline ends. Germline CDR1 is LNHDA and CDR2 is SQIVND (reference sequence). As DNA, the CDR3 is TGTGCCAGTAGTATACGGCGGTACGGGGCAGATACGCAGTATTTT. Its translation is CASSIRRYGADTQYF.

CDR3 nucleotides: TGTGCCATCGCGGACAGGGTTGATGAGCAGTTCTTC. It yields the protein CAIADRVDEQFF. The chain has TRBV10-3 and TRBJ2-1, with 8 bases lining up with TRBD1. With 8 bases clipped from V and 8 bases from J, the junction kept 5 bases outside the gene matches. The germline CDR1 and CDR2 sequences are ENHRY and SYGVKD. The CDR3 runs to 12 residues.

CDR3 sequence: CASSQDQGAAVYYGYTF. CDR3 nucleotide sequence: TGCGCCAGCAGCCAAGATCAGGGGGCCGCTGTGTACTATGGCTACACCTTC. V and J are TRBV4-1 and TRBJ1-2; 8 bases match TRBD1. The J segment lost 3 bases and the V segment lost 0 bases, leaving 9 bases of the junction unmatched. The CDR3 runs 17 residues. From germline, CDR1 is MGHRA and CDR2 YSYEKL.

The V gene is TRBV5-6, the J gene TRBJ1-3; D call uncertain. This CDR3 comprises 15 residues. Trimming took off 5 bases at V and 2 bases at J, with 14 bases between the two ends. CDR1 is SGHDT, CDR2 YYEEEE, per germline. The CDR3 DNA sequence: TGTGCCAGCAGTCGGCCAGGAGGGACTGGAAACACCATATATTTT. Protein product: CASSRPGGTGNTIYF.

V gene TRBV7-9 combines with J gene TRBJ2-1, with D possibly TRBD2 on 6 matching bases. V lost 5 bases, J lost 3 bases, and 23 bases lay in between. The germline gives CDR1 SEHNR, CDR2 FQNEAQ (reference sequence). This CDR3 is 18 amino acids long. The CDR3 is CASSHPKRLVRDYNEQFF. As DNA, the CDR3 is TGTGCCAGCAGCCACCCAAAACGACTAGTAAGAGACTACAATGAGCAGTTCTTC.

CDR3 region: CASSPDRGFYNEQFF. Here the CDR3 DNA reads TGCGCCAGCAGCCCGGACAGGGGGTTTTACAATGAGCAGTTCTTC. The chain employs TRBV5-1 and TRBJ2-1; 10 bases match TRBD1. Germline V gene sequence: CDR1 SGHRS, CDR2 YFSETQ. With V trimmed by 4 bases and J by 4 bases, 5 bases remained unmatched. The CDR3 sequence is 15 residues long.

The rearrangement uses TRBV2 and TRBJ1-4, with 8 bases lining up with TRBD1. J was trimmed by 5 bases and V by 6 bases; bases with no gene match: 8. Germline assignment: CDR1 SNHLY and CDR2 FYNNEI. The CDR3 spans 15 residues. CDR3: CASSSSGQANEKLFF. CDR3 in DNA: TGTGCCAGCAGCAGCTCGGGACAGGCAAATGAAAAACTGTTTTTT.

This chain connects TRBV18 to TRBJ2-1, with TRBD2 matching over 11 bases. CDR1 is KGHSH, CDR2 LQKENI, per germline. This CDR3 has 16 amino acids. The J segment lost 7 bases and the V segment lost 4 bases, leaving 9 bases of the junction unmatched. The CDR3 coding sequence is TGTGCCAGCTCACGCGCCGGGACTAGCGGACAAAATGAGCAGTTCTTC. Amino acids: CASSRAGTSGQNEQFF.

The chain has TRBV2 and TRBJ2-7; D call uncertain. The CDR3 loop spans 14 amino acids. Germline CDR1 and CDR2: SNHLY and FYNNEI. With 3 bases removed from V and 7 bases from J, the gap between germline ends came to 16 bases. CDR3 loop: CASSEVGRSWEQYF. The CDR3 coding sequence is TGTGCCAGCAGTGAGGTTGGCCGATCTTGGGAGCAGTACTTC.

This clone was seen just once. The genes are TRBV7-2 and TRBJ2-1, with no clear D. Between the trimmed V and J ends, which lost 0 bases and 6 bases, there was a span of 9 bases. Germline V lookup: CDR1 SGHTA, CDR2 FQGNSA. This CDR3 contains 14 residues. CDR3 nucleotides: TGTGCCAGCAGCTTAGCAGGAGCCCCCAATGAGCAGTTCTTC. This encodes CASSLAGAPNEQFF.

This rearrangement joins TRBV5-6 to TRBJ2-1, with 10 bases that match TRBD2. The CDR3 contains 14 residues. V dropped 4 bases and J dropped 8; count of bases not matched to a gene: 6. Germline CDR1 SGHDT, CDR2 YYEEEE. The CDR3 loop is CASSLGLARYEQFF. Here the CDR3 DNA reads TGTGCCAGCAGCCTGGGACTAGCGAGGTATGAGCAGTTCTTC.